The TCR beta chain described here comes from a study of type 1 regulatory T cells. Across the study: T-allo10 is a Tr1-enriched, alloantigen-specific CD4 T cell product made in vitro.

The graft donor-derived T-allo10 cells reportedly recognize host alloantigens, are anergic, and suppress alloantigen-specifically. The CDR3 length is 13 residues. With 0 bases removed from V and 5 bases from J, the gap between germline ends came to 5 bases. Of note for this clonotype: Antigen: not known.

From the reads, TCRdb called clonotypes with MiXCR, one entry per CDR3 protein. The sample includes fewer than 70,000 distinct CDR3 sequences, roughly 60% of them seen just once. The clonotype originates from a human donor in good health. The sample consisted of cultured T cells, either the whole culture or a sorted T cell fraction (not recorded which). The subset here: Tr1-enriched cell product generated in vitro against host alloantigens. This sequence joins TRBV12-3 or TRBV12-4 and TRBJ1-5, with D hard to call. The CDR3 DNA reads TGTGCCAGCAGTTTAGCCAGCCATCAGCCCCAGCATTTT. Translated, it gives CASSLASHQPQHF.